These 8 T cell receptor beta chains originate from one sample sequenced in a study of blood T cell repertoires in COVID-19. Sequencing was performed with immunoSEQ multiplex PCR; in TCRdb, only in-frame clones are kept and a portion is missing. The sample has about 240,000 clones; 75% to 85% are singletons. Sequencing was carried out using peripheral blood. These receptors were taken from a woman aged 60-75 years with active or convalescent COVID-19.

V usage is TRBV11-3 and J usage is TRBJ2-2, with 9 bases identical to TRBD1. This CDR3 has 16 residues. V gave up 4 bases and J gave up 4 bases; unmatched junction bases: 7. Germline V CDR1 and CDR2: SGHNT, YENEEA. CDR3 sequence: CASSSPGQGSTGELFF. CDR3 bases: TGTGCCAGCAGCTCACCAGGACAGGGGAGCACCGGGGAGCTGTTTTTT.

The V gene is TRBV18, the J gene TRBJ2-7, with 8 positions matching TRBD1. The germline gives CDR1 KGHSH, CDR2 LQKENI. V lost 3 bases, J lost 3 bases, and 4 bases stayed unmatched. The CDR3 spans 14 residues. In DNA, the CDR3 is TGTGCCAGCTCACCGGGACAGGCGATCTACGAGCAGTACTTC. As protein: CASSPGQAIYEQYF.

The V call is TRBV7-3, the J call TRBJ2-1; D is possibly TRBD2 (5 bases). CDR1 is SGHTA, CDR2 FQGTGA, per germline. V was shortened by 5 bases and J by 0 bases, with 14 bases between the two germline ends. The CDR3 contains 16 residues. The CDR3, as DNA: TGTGCCAGCAGCCCAAGAGCGGTTTCCTCCTACAATGAGCAGTTCTTC. This encodes CASSPRAVSSYNEQFF.

This chain joins TRBV9 and TRBJ1-1; the D is unclear. Trimming pared 3 bases from V and 1 base from J, leaving 10 bases between. The CDR3 has 14 residues. CDR1 and CDR2 (germline): SGDLS, YYNGEE. CDR3 nucleotide sequence: TGTGCCAGCAGCGCCATTTCCAAGAACACTGAAGCTTTCTTT. Translation: CASSAISKNTEAFF.

The chain links TRBV5-5 to TRBJ2-5; 11 bases line up with TRBD2. The CDR3 loop spans 16 amino acids. Germline CDR1 is SGHKS and CDR2 is YYEKEE (reference sequence). With V trimmed by 0 bases and J by 2 bases, 3 bases remained unmatched. The CDR3 nucleotides read TGTGCCAGCAGCTTGGTACTAGCGGGGGCTCAAGAGACCCAGTACTTC. It specifies CASSLVLAGAQETQYF. Supplemented by reference TRBV5-5 and TRBJ2-5, the full variable domain reads DAGVTQSPTHLIKTRGQQVTLRCSPISGHKSVSWYQQVLGQGPQFIFQYYEKEERGRGNFPDRFSARQFPNYSSELNVNALLLGDSALYLCASSLVLAGAQETQYFGPGTRLLVL.

The V and J genes are TRBV6-2 or TRBV6-3 and TRBJ2-7; a possible D gene is TRBD2 (5 bases). CDR1 is MNHEY and CDR2 is SVGEGT in the germline V gene. The CDR3 is made up of 12 amino acids. V was trimmed by 2 bases and J by 3 bases, leaving 5 bases between them. CDR3 nucleotide sequence: TGTGCCAGCAGTTACGCGGGCTACGAGCAGTACTTC. Translation gives CASSYAGYEQYF.

This chain joins TRBV19 and TRBJ2-7; D may be TRBD2 (5 bases). From germline, CDR1 is LNHDA and CDR2 SQIVND (reference sequence). This CDR3 region has 16 residues. The germline V and J ends were trimmed by 0 bases and 3 bases, with 15 bases remaining between them. DNA of the CDR3: TGTGCCAGTAGTATAGAGGCACGAGGGAGAGGCTACGAGCAGTACTTC. It yields the protein CASSIEARGRGYEQYF.

The chain links TRBV18 to TRBJ2-5; D unresolved. CDR1 and CDR2 (germline): KGHSH, LQKENI. This CDR3 has 13 amino acids. Deletions cut 2 bases from V and 2 bases from J, with 6 bases between. The CDR3 DNA is TGTGCCAGCTCACCATATCGTCAAGAGACCCAGTACTTC. Its protein is CASSPYRQETQYF.